This record looks at one TCR beta chain sequence and its context. With 6 bases removed from V and 3 bases from J, the gap between germline ends came to 15 bases. This CDR3 comprises 13 residues. CDR1 is SQVTM and CDR2 is ANQGSEA in the germline V gene. This specimen comes from a study of shared T cell receptors in the human thymus. Profiling relied on immunoSEQ multiplex PCR, and the TCRdb table lists in-frame clones only, not all of them. This table holds under 700,000 clones, about four fifths found once. These data were also filed under a second study, of human thymus T cells. That study reports: The sample donors, healthy Finnish infants, were having corrective surgery for congenital heart defects. The thymus was resected at corrective cardiac surgery. Repertoires sampled from thymus and blood appeared biased in V and J gene usage.

The sample was thymocytes. The chain couples TRBV29-1 to TRBJ2-7; D not resolved. This receptor was obtained from a boy under two years old with a congenital heart defect. Written as DNA, the CDR3 is TGCAGCGTCCTTGGGCTAAACTTCTACGAGCAGTACTTC. It specifies CSVLGLNFYEQYF.